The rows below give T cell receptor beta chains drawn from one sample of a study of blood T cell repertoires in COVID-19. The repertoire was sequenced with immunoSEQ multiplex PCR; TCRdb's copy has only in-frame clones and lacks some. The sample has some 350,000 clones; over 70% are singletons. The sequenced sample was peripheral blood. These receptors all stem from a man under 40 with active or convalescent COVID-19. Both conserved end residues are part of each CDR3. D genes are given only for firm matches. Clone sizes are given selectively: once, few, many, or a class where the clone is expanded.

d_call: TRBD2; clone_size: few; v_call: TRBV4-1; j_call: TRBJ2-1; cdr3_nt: TGCGCCAGCAGACCTACCGGGACTAGCGGGGCACCTCCAGAGTTCTTC; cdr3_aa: CASRPTGTSGAPPEFF
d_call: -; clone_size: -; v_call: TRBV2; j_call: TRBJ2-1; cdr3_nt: TGTGCCACGACGGGGGTGGGGAATGAGCAGTTCTTC; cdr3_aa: CATTGVGNEQFF
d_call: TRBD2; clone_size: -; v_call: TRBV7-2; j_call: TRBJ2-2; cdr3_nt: TGTGCCAGCAGCTTAGGACTAGCGGGGTCTTTGAACACCGGGGAGCTGTTTTTT; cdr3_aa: CASSLGLAGSLNTGELFF
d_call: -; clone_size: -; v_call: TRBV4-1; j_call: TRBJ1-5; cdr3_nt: TGCGCCAGCAGCTACACCCAGGGTTACAATCAGCCCCAGCATTTT; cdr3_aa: CASSYTQGYNQPQHF
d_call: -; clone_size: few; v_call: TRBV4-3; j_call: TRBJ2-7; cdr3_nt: TGCGCCAGCAGCCAGGCGGGACCACCCGGCGAGCAGTACTTC; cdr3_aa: CASSQAGPPGEQYF
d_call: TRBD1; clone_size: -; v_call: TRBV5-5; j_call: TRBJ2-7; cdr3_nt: TGTGCCAGCAGCTTGGTCACAGGACAGGGTACTTACGAGCAGTACTTC; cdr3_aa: CASSLVTGQGTYEQYF
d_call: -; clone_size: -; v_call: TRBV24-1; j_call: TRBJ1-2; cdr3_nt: TGTGCCACCAGTGACCGACTAAATGGCTACACCTTC; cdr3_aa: CATSDRLNGYTF
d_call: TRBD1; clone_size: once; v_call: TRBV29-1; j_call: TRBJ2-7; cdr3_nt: TGCAGCGTGGGGACAGGGGGTCGGGAGCAGTACTTC; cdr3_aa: CSVGTGGREQYF
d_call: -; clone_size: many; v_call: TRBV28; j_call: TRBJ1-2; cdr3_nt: TGTGCCAGCAGTTTACTCCGTTATGGCTACACCTTC; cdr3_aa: CASSLLRYGYTF
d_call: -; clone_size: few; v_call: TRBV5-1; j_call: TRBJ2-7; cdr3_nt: TGCGCCAGCAGCTTGAGCTCCAGGGCCTCCTACGAGCAGTACTTC; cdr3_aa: CASSLSSRASYEQYF
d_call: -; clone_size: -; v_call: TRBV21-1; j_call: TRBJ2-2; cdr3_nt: TGTGCCAGCAGCCCCTGGGGGGTTGCCACCGGGGAGCTGTTTTTT; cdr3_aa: CASSPWGVATGELFF
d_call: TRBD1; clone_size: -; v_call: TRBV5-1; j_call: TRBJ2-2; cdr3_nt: TGCGCCAGCAGCTTGAGGGCAGGGGGCCAGGCCGGGGAGCTGTTTTTT; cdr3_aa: CASSLRAGGQAGELFF
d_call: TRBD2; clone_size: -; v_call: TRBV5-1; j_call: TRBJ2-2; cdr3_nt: TGCGCCAGCAGCCTTGGATGGCTAGCGGGAGGGCCGCACACCGGGGAGCTGTTTTTT; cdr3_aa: CASSLGWLAGGPHTGELFF
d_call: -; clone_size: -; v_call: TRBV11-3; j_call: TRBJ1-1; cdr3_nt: TGTGCCAGCAGCTCTGGAGGGTTTTTCCAAGCCACTGAAGCTTTCTTT; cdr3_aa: CASSSGGFFQATEAFF
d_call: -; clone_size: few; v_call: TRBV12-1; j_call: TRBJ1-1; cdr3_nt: TGTGCCAGCAGCTTTGTTGAAGGGGGCACTGAAGCTTTCTTT; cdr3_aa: CASSFVEGGTEAFF
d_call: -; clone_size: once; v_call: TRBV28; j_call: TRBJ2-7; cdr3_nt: TGTGCCAGCAGTCCCTTAGGAGGGAACGAGCAGTACTTC; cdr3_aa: CASSPLGGNEQYF
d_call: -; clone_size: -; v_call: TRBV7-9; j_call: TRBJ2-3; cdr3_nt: TGTGCCAGCAGCCTTAGTACAGATACGCAGTATTTT; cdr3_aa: CASSLSTDTQYF
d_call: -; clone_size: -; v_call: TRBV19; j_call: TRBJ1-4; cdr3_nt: TGTGCCAGTAGTGCAACAGTCCTAATCGAAAAACTGTTTTTT; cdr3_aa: CASSATVLIEKLFF
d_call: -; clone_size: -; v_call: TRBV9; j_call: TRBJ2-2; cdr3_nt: TGTGCCAGCAGTGAGGAACAGGGAAGCACCGGGGAGCTGTTTTTT; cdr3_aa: CASSEEQGSTGELFF
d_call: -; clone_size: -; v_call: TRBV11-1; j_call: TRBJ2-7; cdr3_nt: TGTGCCAGCAGCTTTGGGTCGGGCTCCTACGAGCAGTACTTC; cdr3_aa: CASSFGSGSYEQYF
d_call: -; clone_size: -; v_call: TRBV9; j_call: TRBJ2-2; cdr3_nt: TGTGCCAGCAGCGTAGGGTCGGTGGGCCCCAGCGGGGAGCTGTTTTTT; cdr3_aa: CASSVGSVGPSGELFF
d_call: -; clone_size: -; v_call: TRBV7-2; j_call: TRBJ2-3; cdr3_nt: TGTGCCAGCAGCCCGGGACTTATTTCAGATACGCAGTATTTT; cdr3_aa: CASSPGLISDTQYF
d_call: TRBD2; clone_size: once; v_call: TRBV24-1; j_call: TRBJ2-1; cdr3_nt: TGTGCCACCAGTGACCGTACTAGCGGGGGGGCTTACAATGAGCAGTTCTTC; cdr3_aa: CATSDRTSGGAYNEQFF
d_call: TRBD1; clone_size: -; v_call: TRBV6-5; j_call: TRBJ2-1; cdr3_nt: TGTGCCAGCAGTCCTGGGACAGTACCCTTCTTC; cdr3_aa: CASSPGTVPFF
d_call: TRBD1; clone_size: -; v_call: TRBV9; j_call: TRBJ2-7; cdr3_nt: TGTGCCAGCAGCGCGACAGGGGTCGGCGAGCAGTACTTC; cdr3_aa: CASSATGVGEQYF